This TCR beta chain was identified during a study of blood T cell repertoires in COVID-19. In the study overall: Recovery meant two consecutive negative NP/OP PCR tests, professional clearance, or resolved symptoms.

Assay: immunoSEQ multiplex PCR; the TCRdb copy retains only in-frame clones and omits some. The profile covers some 330,000 clones, with about 90% appearing a single time and 1.5% to 2.5% taken by the ten largest. This CDR3 is 15 amino acids long. Germline trimming cut 5 bases from V and 7 bases from J; bases unmatched to any gene: 10. The germline CDR1 and CDR2 sequences are PRHDT and FYEKMQ (reference sequence). The specimen was PBMCs or T cells enriched from blood (not recorded which). This sequence was found in a middle-aged man in a cohort exposed to, infected with or recovered from COVID-19 (not recorded which). V gene TRBV13 combines with J gene TRBJ2-1; TRBD2 aligns across 8 bases. The CDR3 reads CASSKSGLGANEQFF. In nucleotides, the CDR3 is TGTGCCAGCAGCAAATCGGGACTAGGCGCGAATGAGCAGTTCTTC. The full variable domain, with the rest looked up from reference TRBV13 and TRBJ2-1, is AAGVIQSPRHLIKEKRETATLKCYPIPRHDTVYWYQQGPGQDPQFLISFYEKMQSDKGSIPDRFSAQQFSDYHSELNMSSLELGDSALYFCASSKSGLGANEQFFGPGTRLTVL.